The 27 T cell receptor beta chains reported below all come from one sample, sequenced in a study of cytomegalovirus exposure and HLA in healthy donors. The PCR employed 60 Vbeta primers together with 13 Jbeta primers. Some clones are missing from TCRdb's copy, which holds only in-frame ones; the method was immunoSEQ multiplex PCR. Seen in this sample are 180,000 or so clones; the ten most common clones hold 0.7% to 0.8%. Material: PBMCs. These receptors came from a woman aged 18-29 years in good health and CMV-seropositive.

This chain joins TRBV6-1 and TRBJ1-1; TRBD1 agrees at 7 bases. V shed 8 bases, J shed 5 bases, and the junction held 5 bases outside the gene matches. The CDR3 contains 12 residues. The germline gives CDR1 MNHNS, CDR2 SASEGT. CDR3 residues: CASQTGLTEAFF. CDR3 bases: TGTGCCAGCCAGACAGGGTTGACTGAAGCTTTCTTT.

V is TRBV7-2 and J is TRBJ2-7, with a tentative D call TRBD1 (6 bases). The V gene lost 6 bases and the J gene lost 2 bases, with 14 bases spanning the gap. In germline, CDR1 is SGHTA, CDR2 FQGNSA. This CDR3 is 14 amino acids long. Here the CDR3 DNA reads TGTGCCAGCAGGGATGGCCAGGGGACCTACGAGCAGTACTTC. Residues: CASRDGQGTYEQYF.

V is TRBV7-9 and J is TRBJ2-6; 7 bases map to TRBD1. This CDR3 has 15 residues. In germline, CDR1 is SEHNR, CDR2 FQNEAQ (reference sequence). The V gene end was trimmed by 1 base and the J gene end by 6 bases; junction bases not matched to a gene: 3. The CDR3: CASSLGQGEANVLTF. CDR3 in DNA: TGTGCCAGCAGCTTAGGACAGGGAGAGGCCAACGTCCTGACTTTC.

The chain carries TRBV7-2 and TRBJ1-2; perhaps TRBD1 as D (5 bases). V was pared by 1 base and J by 7 bases, with 16 bases between. Germline V lookup: CDR1 SGHTA, CDR2 FQGNSA. This CDR3 has 15 amino acids. CDR3 residues: CASSLGGGVSSGYTF. The CDR3 DNA is TGTGCCAGCAGCTTAGGCGGAGGGGTTTCGTCTGGCTACACCTTC.

V gene TRBV5-6 combines with J gene TRBJ2-1, with 14 bases identical to TRBD2. This CDR3 has 19 residues. Germline-derived CDR1 and CDR2 are SGHDT and YYEEEE. J was trimmed by 0 bases and V by 3 bases; bases with no gene match: 8. This CDR3 reads CASSWTSGGQLISYNEQFF. CDR3 sequence (DNA): TGTGCCAGCAGCTGGACTAGCGGGGGGCAACTAATCTCCTACAATGAGCAGTTCTTC.

This chain connects TRBV9 to TRBJ2-1; D perhaps matches TRBD2 (5 bases). V lost 4 bases to trimming and J lost 1 base, with 9 bases between them. Per the germline V gene, CDR1 is SGDLS and CDR2 is YYNGEE. The CDR3 consists of 14 residues. In DNA, the CDR3 is TGTGCCAGCAGCCCCGAGGGATCCTACAATGAGCAGTTCTTC. Its translation: CASSPEGSYNEQFF.

J is TRBJ2-5 and V is TRBV19; tentatively, D is TRBD2 (5 bases). V shed 4 bases and J shed 5 bases, with 17 bases lying between them. This CDR3 comprises 15 residues. CDR1 LNHDA and CDR2 SQIVND come from the germline V gene (reference sequence). CDR3 in DNA: TGTGCCAGTAGTAGACGACAAGCGCGCGGGGAGACCCAGTACTTC. It is translated as CASSRRQARGETQYF.

The chain links TRBV6-4 to TRBJ1-1; weak D call: TRBD1 (5 bases). Trimming took 1 base from V and 4 from J, leaving 13 bases between them. The CDR3 is 15 amino acids. Germline assignment: CDR1 MRHNA and CDR2 SNTAGT. The CDR3 spells CASSDWGNPATEAFF. In DNA, the CDR3 is TGTGCCAGCAGTGACTGGGGCAATCCAGCCACTGAAGCTTTCTTT.

The CDR3: CASSLGTGAANYGYTF. For the CDR3, the DNA is TGTGCCAGCAGCTTAGGGACAGGGGCCGCTAACTATGGCTACACCTTC. The chain links TRBV7-8 to TRBJ1-2; the match to TRBD1 covers 9 bases. Germline lookup yields CDR1 SGHVS and CDR2 FQNEAQ. The CDR3 contains 16 residues. With V trimmed by 1 base and J by 0 bases, 3 bases remained unmatched.

The V gene is TRBV6-5, the J gene TRBJ2-7; D is uncertain. In germline, CDR1 is MNHEY, CDR2 SVGAGI. This CDR3 region has 13 residues. The ends were cut back, 0 bases at V and 4 bases at J, with 7 bases in the middle. CDR3 bases: TGTGCCAGCAGTTACTCCTCCCAGTACGAGCAGTACTTC. Amino acid sequence: CASSYSSQYEQYF.

The chain uses TRBV12-5 and TRBJ2-5; 15 bases line up with TRBD2. J gave up 2 bases and V 0 bases, and 4 bases lay outside the gene matches. Germline V lookup: CDR1 LGHNT, CDR2 FRNRAP. This CDR3 region has 18 residues. The CDR3 DNA follows: TGTGCTAGTGGTTTGGTACAGGGACTAGCGGGAGGTCAAGAGACCCAGTACTTC. Translating gives CASGLVQGLAGGQETQYF.

The chain carries TRBV5-1 and TRBJ2-7; the D gene is possibly TRBD2 (7 bases). CDR3 size: 16 residues. V was pared by 0 bases and J by 4 bases, with 17 bases between. Germline CDR1 SGHRS, CDR2 YFSETQ. CDR3 sequence reads: CASSLGSSGTFYEQYF. CDR3 coding DNA: TGCGCCAGCAGCTTGGGGTCCAGCGGGACATTTTACGAGCAGTACTTC. Variable domain in full (rest from reference TRBV5-1 and TRBJ2-7): KAGVTQTPRYLIKTRGQQVTLSCSPISGHRSVSWYQQTPGQGLQFLFEYFSETQRNKGNFPGRFSGRQFSNSRSEMNVSTLELGDSALYLCASSLGSSGTFYEQYFGPGTRLTVT.

The J gene is TRBJ2-1, the V gene TRBV30; the match to TRBD2 covers 11 bases. The ends lost 2 bases at V and 6 bases at J; junction bases unmatched: 6. Germline assignment: CDR1 GTSNPN and CDR2 SVGIG (reference sequence). This CDR3 is built from 15 residues. CDR3 amino acids: CAWSRISGGANEQFF. CDR3 nucleotide sequence: TGTGCCTGGAGTCGGATTAGCGGGGGGGCCAATGAGCAGTTCTTC.

The rearrangement links TRBV19 to TRBJ2-3; unclear D gene. Per the germline V gene, CDR1 is LNHDA and CDR2 is SQIVND (reference sequence). The V gene lost 8 bases and the J gene lost 2 bases, with 8 bases spanning the gap. The CDR3 runs to 12 residues. The CDR3 is CASRSNTDTQYF. DNA for the CDR3: TGTGCCAGTCGTTCTAACACAGATACGCAGTATTTT. The variable domain in full, completed from reference TRBV19 and TRBJ2-3, reads DGGITQSPKYLFRKEGQNVTLSCEQNLNHDAMYWYRQDPGQGLRLIYYSQIVNDFQKGDIAEGYSVSREKKESFPLTVTSAQKNPTAFYLCASRSNTDTQYFGPGTRLTVL.

This chain joins TRBV7-9 and TRBJ1-1, with D unclear. The CDR3 covers 15 residues. V dropped 7 bases and J dropped 1 base, with 16 bases sitting between them. The germline gives CDR1 SEHNR, CDR2 FQNEAQ (reference sequence). The CDR3 here is CASTLIPRPNTEAFF. Written as DNA, the CDR3 is TGTGCCAGCACCCTGATACCCAGGCCGAACACTGAAGCTTTCTTT.

As DNA, the CDR3 is TGTGCCTGGAGTGTGGGACAGGGCCCTAATGAAAAACTGTTTTTT. It codes for CAWSVGQGPNEKLFF. The chain employs TRBV30 and TRBJ1-4, with 9 bases identical to TRBD1. CDR1 and CDR2 from the germline V gene are GTSNPN and SVGIG (reference sequence). With V trimmed by 0 bases and J by 3 bases, 2 bases remained unmatched. The CDR3 totals 15 residues.

This CDR3 is CASSPTSGSTYEQYF. The CDR3 DNA reads TGTGCCAGCTCACCCACTAGCGGGAGTACTTACGAGCAGTACTTC. The rearrangement uses TRBV18 and TRBJ2-7; 11 bases fit TRBD2. V shed 3 bases and J 4 bases; nucleotides not matched to a gene: 5. Germline lookup yields CDR1 KGHSH and CDR2 LQKENI. This CDR3 spans 15 amino acids.

The V call is TRBV7-9, the J call TRBJ1-6, with TRBD1 matching over 7 bases. The CDR3 sequence is 16 residues long. Germline lookup yields CDR1 SEHNR and CDR2 FQNEAQ (reference sequence). Trimming took 3 bases from V and 6 from J; bases not matched to a gene: 8. The CDR3 DNA sequence: TGTGCCAGCAGCTTGGGCGAGACAGGGCCTAATTCACCCCTCCACTTT. It yields the protein CASSLGETGPNSPLHF.

The chain is built from TRBV30 and TRBJ1-4; a weak D match, TRBD1 (5 bases). Trimming shortened V by 0 bases and J by 8 bases, and 13 bases separated the two germline ends. The germline gives CDR1 GTSNPN, CDR2 SVGIG (reference sequence). This CDR3 is built from 14 residues. The CDR3 here is CAWSVLLWGEKLFF. Written as DNA, the CDR3 is TGTGCCTGGAGTGTACTCCTATGGGGCGAAAAACTGTTTTTT.

V and J are TRBV25-1 and TRBJ1-2; 8 bases are a match to TRBD1. V was pared by 3 bases and J by 3 bases, with 9 bases of the junction left unmatched. Germline V lookup: CDR1 MGHDK, CDR2 SYGVNS. This CDR3 region has 16 residues. The CDR3 loop is CASSDLRQGSDYGYTF. In DNA, the CDR3 is TGTGCCAGCAGTGACCTTAGACAGGGGAGCGACTATGGCTACACCTTC.

V gene TRBV10-3 combines with J gene TRBJ2-7; 7 bases are shared with TRBD1. Germline trimming cut 6 bases from V and 2 bases from J; bases unmatched to any gene: 7. The CDR3 extends over 14 amino acids. From germline, CDR1 is ENHRY and CDR2 SYGVKD. CDR3 coding DNA: TGTGCCATCAGCGGGACAGACCAACCCTACGAGCAGTACTTC. This translates into CAISGTDQPYEQYF.

The gene calls are TRBV29-1 and TRBJ2-7, with 9 bases matching TRBD2. The germline V gene has CDR1 SQVTM and CDR2 ANQGSEA. The V segment lost 4 bases and the J segment 2 bases; nucleotides outside the gene matches: 6. This CDR3 has 14 residues. Here the CDR3 reads CSVVGGLAPYEQYF. For the CDR3, the DNA is TGCAGCGTTGTAGGGGGACTAGCCCCCTACGAGCAGTACTTC.

This rearrangement joins TRBV18 to TRBJ2-3; 11 bases agree with TRBD2. Germline CDR1 reads KGHSH; CDR2 reads LQKENI. The J segment lost 1 base and the V segment lost 1 base, leaving 10 bases of the junction unmatched. This CDR3 contains 19 residues. The CDR3 nucleotides are TGTGCCAGCTCACCACAAGTCCATAGCGGGAGGGCCGGCACAGATACGCAGTATTTT. As protein: CASSPQVHSGRAGTDTQYF.

The chain employs TRBV7-9 and TRBJ1-1; D unresolved. The CDR3 has 13 residues. Per germline, CDR1 SEHNR and CDR2 FQNEAQ (reference sequence). V dropped 4 bases and J dropped 5 bases, with 11 bases sitting between them. CDR3: CASSWGGRTEAFF. CDR3 DNA: TGTGCCAGCAGCTGGGGAGGAAGAACTGAAGCTTTCTTT.

The chain employs TRBV5-4 and TRBJ1-1; tentatively, D is TRBD1 (6 bases). V shed 0 bases and J shed 3 bases, with 15 bases lying between them. Per germline, CDR1 SGHNT and CDR2 YYREEE (reference sequence). The CDR3 is 16 residues long. CDR3 region: CASSLDVGARYTEAFF. CDR3 nucleotides: TGTGCCAGCAGCTTGGATGTGGGGGCGCGCTACACTGAAGCTTTCTTT.

This chain joins TRBV10-1 and TRBJ2-2; D gene ambiguous. The V end was cut by 2 bases, the J end by 8 bases, with 9 bases between. Per germline, CDR1 WNHNN and CDR2 SYGVQD (reference sequence). CDR3 length: 13 amino acids. For the CDR3, the DNA is TGCGCCAGCAGTGAGGTCCCGAGTGGGGAGCTGTTTTTT. Its protein product is CASSEVPSGELFF.

The chain is built from TRBV6-5 and TRBJ1-2, with 7 bases aligning to TRBD1. This CDR3 contains 12 residues. With 6 bases clipped from V and 4 bases from J, the junction kept 2 bases outside the gene matches. From germline, CDR1 is MNHEY and CDR2 SVGAGI. For the CDR3, the DNA is TGTGCCAGCAGGGACAGGATCTATGGCTACACCTTC. It yields the protein CASRDRIYGYTF.